This T cell receptor (beta chain) derives from a study of T cell changes during pregnancy in multiple sclerosis. The protocol was immunoSEQ multiplex PCR, while the TCRdb copy is restricted to in-frame clones and leaves out a portion. Of 25,000 or so clones listed, 75% to 95% are singletons. The V end lost 6 bases, the J end lost 4 bases, and 12 bases lay between the germline ends. Per germline, CDR1 MNHEY and CDR2 SMNVEV (reference sequence). The CDR3 is 13 residues long. The clonotype was recovered from a female donor with multiple sclerosis, enrolled in a pregnancy study. The chain is built from TRBV27 and TRBJ1-1; possibly TRBD1 for D (5 bases). The sequencing here drew on CD8+ T cells from peripheral blood mononuclear cells, taken before pregnancy. CDR3 in DNA: TGTGCCAGCAGGATCACCGGGGGCACTGAAGCTTTCTTT. This encodes CASRITGGTEAFF.